This T cell receptor beta chain was sequenced in a study of early T cells in non-severe SARS-CoV-2 infection. This clonotype was counted only a few times. TCRdb re-analysed the 5' RACE reads in MiXCR, keeping a single row per CDR3 protein. The sample lists about 98,000 distinct CDR3 sequences; 8% to 13% were seen once. The junction had 7 bases not matched to a gene; V was cut back by 3 bases and J by 5 bases. Looked up from germline, CDR1 is DFQATT and CDR2 is SNEGSKA (reference sequence). The length of the CDR3 is 15 residues. The V call is TRBV20-1, the J call TRBJ2-2; 9 bases match TRBD1. The specimen sequenced was whole blood. The TCR comes from an adult who was a healthcare worker with PCR-confirmed SARS-CoV-2 infection or an uninfected control (not recorded which). Here the CDR3 reads CSASGGTGMTGELFF. For the CDR3, the DNA is TGCAGTGCTAGCGGCGGGACAGGGATGACCGGGGAGCTGTTTTTT.